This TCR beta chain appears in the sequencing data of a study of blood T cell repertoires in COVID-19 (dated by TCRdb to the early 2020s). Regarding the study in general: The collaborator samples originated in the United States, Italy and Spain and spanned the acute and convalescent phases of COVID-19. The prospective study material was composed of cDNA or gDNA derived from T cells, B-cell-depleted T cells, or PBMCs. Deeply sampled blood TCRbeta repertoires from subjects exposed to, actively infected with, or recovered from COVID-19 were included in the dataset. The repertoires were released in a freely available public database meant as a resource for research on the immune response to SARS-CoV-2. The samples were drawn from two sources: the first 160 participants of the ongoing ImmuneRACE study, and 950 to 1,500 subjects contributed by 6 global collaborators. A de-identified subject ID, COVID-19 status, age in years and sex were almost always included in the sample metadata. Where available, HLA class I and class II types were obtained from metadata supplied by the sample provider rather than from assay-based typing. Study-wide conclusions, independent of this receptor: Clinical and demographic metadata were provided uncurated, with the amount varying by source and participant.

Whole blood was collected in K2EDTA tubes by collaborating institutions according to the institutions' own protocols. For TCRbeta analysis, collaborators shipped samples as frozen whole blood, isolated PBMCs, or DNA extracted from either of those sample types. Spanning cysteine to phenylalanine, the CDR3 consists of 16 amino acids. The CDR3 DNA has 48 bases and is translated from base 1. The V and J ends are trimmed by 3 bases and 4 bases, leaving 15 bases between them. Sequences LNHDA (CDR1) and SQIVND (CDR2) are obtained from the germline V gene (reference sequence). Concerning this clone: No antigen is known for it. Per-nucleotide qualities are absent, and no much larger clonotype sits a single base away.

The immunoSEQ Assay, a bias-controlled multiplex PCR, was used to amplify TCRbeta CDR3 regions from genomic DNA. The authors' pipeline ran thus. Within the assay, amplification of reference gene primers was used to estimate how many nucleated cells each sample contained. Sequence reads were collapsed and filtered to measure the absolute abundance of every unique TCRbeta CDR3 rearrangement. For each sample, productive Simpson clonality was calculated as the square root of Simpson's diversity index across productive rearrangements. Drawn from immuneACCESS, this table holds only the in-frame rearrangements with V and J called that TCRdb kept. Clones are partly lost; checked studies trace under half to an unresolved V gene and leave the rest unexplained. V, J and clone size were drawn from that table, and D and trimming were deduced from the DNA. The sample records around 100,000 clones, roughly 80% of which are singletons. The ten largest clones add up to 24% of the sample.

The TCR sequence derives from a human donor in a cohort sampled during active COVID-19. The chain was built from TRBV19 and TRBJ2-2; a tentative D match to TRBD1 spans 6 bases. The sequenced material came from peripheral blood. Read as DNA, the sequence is TGTGCCAGTAGTATTAGAGCCACAGGGTTCACCGGGGAGCTGTTTTTT. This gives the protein CASSIRATGFTGELFF.